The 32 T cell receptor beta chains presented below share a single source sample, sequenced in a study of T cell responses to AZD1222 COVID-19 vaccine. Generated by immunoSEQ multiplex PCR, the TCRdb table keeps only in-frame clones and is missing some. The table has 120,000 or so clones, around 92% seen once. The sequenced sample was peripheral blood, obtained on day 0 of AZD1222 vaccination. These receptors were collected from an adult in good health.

The CDR3 bases are TGTGCCAGCAGCTTATTTGATATTTCGGAGACCCAGTACTTC. Translated, it gives CASSLFDISETQYF. V and J are TRBV7-6 and TRBJ2-5; D remains unclear. V lost 2 bases to trimming and J lost 5 bases, with 12 bases between them. The CDR3 is 14 amino acids. CDR1 and CDR2 from the germline V gene are SGHVS and FNYEAQ. The whole variable domain, remainder taken from reference TRBV7-6 and TRBJ2-5, is GAGVSQSPRYKVTKRGQDVALRCDPISGHVSLYWYRQALGQGPEFLTYFNYEAQQDKSGLPNDRFSAERPEGSISTLTIQRTEQRDSAMYRCASSLFDISETQYFGPGTRLLVL.

The CDR3 DNA reads TGTGCCAGCAGCCCCCCTCCGGGTAGCGGGAGTGTAGAGACCCAGTACTTC. It encodes CASSPPPGSGSVETQYF. The chain is built from TRBV28 and TRBJ2-5; 9 nucleotides line up with TRBD2. Germline V gene lookup returns CDR1 MDHEN and CDR2 SYDVKM. V lost 6 bases to trimming and J lost 4 bases; unmatched junction nucleotides: 15. The CDR3 covers 17 residues.

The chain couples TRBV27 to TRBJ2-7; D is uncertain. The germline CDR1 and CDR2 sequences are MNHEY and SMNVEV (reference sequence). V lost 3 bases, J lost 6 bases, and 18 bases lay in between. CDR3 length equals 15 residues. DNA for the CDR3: TGTGCCAGCAGTTTGACCTTGGACCCTACATCCGAGCAGTACTTC. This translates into CASSLTLDPTSEQYF.

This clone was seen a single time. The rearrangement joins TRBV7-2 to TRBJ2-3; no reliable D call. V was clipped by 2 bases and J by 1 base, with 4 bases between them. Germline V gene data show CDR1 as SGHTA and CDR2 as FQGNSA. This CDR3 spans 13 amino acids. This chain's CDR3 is CASSLQGTDTQYF. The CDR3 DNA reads TGTGCCAGCAGCTTACAGGGCACAGATACGCAGTATTTT.

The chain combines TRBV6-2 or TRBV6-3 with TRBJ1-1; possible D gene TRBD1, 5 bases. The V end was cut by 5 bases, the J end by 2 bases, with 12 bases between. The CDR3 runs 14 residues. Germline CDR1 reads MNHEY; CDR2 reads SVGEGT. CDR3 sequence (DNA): TGTGCCAGCAGTACCGGGACGGCCAACACTGAAGCTTTCTTT. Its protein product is CASSTGTANTEAFF.

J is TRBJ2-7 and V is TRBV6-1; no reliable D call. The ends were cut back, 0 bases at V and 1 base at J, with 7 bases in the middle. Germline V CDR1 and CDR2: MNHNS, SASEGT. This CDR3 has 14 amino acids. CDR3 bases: TGTGCCAGCAGTGAAGCGCCAAGTTCCTACGAGCAGTACTTC. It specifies CASSEAPSSYEQYF.

The CDR3: CASSLREANYGYTF. DNA for the CDR3: TGTGCCAGCAGCTTGCGAGAAGCTAACTATGGCTACACCTTC. The chain joins TRBV7-9 to TRBJ1-2, with D unresolved. Germline values: CDR1 SEHNR, CDR2 FQNEAQ (reference sequence). The ends were cut back, 3 bases at V and 0 bases at J, with 8 bases in the middle. This CDR3 region has 14 residues.

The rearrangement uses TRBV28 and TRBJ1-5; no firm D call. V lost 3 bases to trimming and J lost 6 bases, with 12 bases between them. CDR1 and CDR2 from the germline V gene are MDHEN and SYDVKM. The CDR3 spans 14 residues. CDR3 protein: CASSFMGSRQPQHF. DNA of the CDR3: TGTGCCAGCAGTTTCATGGGGTCACGTCAGCCCCAGCATTTT.

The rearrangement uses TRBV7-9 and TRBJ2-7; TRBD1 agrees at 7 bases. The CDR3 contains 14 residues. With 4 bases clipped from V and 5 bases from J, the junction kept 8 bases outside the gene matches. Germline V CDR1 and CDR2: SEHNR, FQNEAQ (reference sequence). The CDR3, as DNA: TGTGCCAGCAGCTCCGGGACAGCAACGAACGAGCAGTACTTC. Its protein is CASSSGTATNEQYF.

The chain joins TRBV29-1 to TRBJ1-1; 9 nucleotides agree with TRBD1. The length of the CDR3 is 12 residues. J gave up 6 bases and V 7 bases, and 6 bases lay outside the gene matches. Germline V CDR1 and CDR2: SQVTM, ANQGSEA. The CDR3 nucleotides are TGCAGCGCAATACAGGGGGCTCCTGAAGCTTTCTTT. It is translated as CSAIQGAPEAFF.

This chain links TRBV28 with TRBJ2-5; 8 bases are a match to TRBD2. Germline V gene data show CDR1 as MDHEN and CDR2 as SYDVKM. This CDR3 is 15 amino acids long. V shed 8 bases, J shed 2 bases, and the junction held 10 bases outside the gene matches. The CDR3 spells CASSGLAGFQETQYF. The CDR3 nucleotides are TGTGCCAGCTCGGGGCTAGCGGGTTTTCAAGAGACCCAGTACTTC. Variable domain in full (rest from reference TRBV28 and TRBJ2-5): DVKVTQSSRYLVKRTGEKVFLECVQDMDHENMFWYRQDPGLGLRLIYFSYDVKMKEKGDIPEGYSVSREKKERFSLILESASTNQTSMYLCASSGLAGFQETQYFGPGTRLLVL.

CDR3: CASSYSDRDPNTEAFF. The CDR3 coding sequence is TGTGCCAGCAGTTACTCGGATCGGGACCCGAACACTGAAGCTTTCTTT. V is TRBV6-2 or TRBV6-3 and J is TRBJ1-1; perhaps TRBD1 as D (5 bases). CDR1 and CDR2 (germline): MNHEY, SVGEGT. The CDR3 spans 16 residues. V lost 0 bases and J 1 base, leaving 12 bases between the germline ends.

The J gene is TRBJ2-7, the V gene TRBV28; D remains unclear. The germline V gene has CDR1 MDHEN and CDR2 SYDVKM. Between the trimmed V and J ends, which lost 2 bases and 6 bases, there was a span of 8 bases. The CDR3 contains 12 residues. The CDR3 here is CASSLRRSEQYF. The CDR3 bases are TGTGCCAGCAGTTTACGCAGAAGCGAGCAGTACTTC.

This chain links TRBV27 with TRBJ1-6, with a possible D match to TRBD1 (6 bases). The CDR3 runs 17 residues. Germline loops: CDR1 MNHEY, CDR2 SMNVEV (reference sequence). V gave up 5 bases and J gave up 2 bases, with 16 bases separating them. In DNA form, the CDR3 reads TGTGCCAGCAGTGGAACTACAGGGTTCGCCTATAATTCACCCCTCCACTTT. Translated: CASSGTTGFAYNSPLHF.

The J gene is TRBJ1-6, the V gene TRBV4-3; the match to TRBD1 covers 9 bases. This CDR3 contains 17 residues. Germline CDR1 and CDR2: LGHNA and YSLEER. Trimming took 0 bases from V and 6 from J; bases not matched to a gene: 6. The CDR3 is CASSQDFRTGVNSPLHF. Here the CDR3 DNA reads TGCGCCAGCAGCCAAGATTTTCGGACAGGGGTTAATTCACCCCTCCACTTT.

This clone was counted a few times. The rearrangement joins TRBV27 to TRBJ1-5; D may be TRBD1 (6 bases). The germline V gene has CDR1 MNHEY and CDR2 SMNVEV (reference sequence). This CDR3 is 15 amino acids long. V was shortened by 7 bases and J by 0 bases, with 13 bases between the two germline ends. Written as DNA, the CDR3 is TGTGCCAGCAACCCGACAGGCTATAGCAATCAGCCCCAGCATTTT. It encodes CASNPTGYSNQPQHF.

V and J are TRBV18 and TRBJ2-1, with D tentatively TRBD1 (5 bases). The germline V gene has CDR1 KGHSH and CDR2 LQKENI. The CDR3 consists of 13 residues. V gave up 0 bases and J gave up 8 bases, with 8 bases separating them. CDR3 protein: CASSPPGQDEQFF. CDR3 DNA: TGTGCCAGCTCACCACCGGGGCAGGATGAGCAGTTCTTC.

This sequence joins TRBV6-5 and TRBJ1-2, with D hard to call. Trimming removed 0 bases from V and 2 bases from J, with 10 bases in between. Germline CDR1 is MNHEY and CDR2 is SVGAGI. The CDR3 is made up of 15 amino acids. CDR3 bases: TGTGCCAGCAGTTACTCGGTTTGGCAGAACTATGGCTACACCTTC. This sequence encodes CASSYSVWQNYGYTF.

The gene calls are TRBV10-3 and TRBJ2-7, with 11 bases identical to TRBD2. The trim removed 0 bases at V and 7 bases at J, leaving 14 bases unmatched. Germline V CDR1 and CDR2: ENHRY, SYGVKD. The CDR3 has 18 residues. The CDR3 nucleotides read TGTGCCATCAGTGAGTCGAGGGTAGCGGGAGGGATCCCTAGGGAGCAGTACTTC. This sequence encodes CAISESRVAGGIPREQYF.

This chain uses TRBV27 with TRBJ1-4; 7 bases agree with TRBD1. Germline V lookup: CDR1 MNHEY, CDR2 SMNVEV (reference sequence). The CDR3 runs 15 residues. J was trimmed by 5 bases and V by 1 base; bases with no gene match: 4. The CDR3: CASSLYPGGNEKLFF. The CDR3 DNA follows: TGTGCCAGCAGTTTATACCCAGGGGGGAATGAAAAACTGTTTTTT.

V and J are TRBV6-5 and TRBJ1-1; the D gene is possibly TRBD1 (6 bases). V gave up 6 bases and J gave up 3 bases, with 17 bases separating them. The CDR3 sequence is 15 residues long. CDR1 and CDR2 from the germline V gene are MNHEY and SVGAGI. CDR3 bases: TGTGCCAGCAGAGCCCCTGAAGGACAGTACACTGAAGCTTTCTTT. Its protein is CASRAPEGQYTEAFF.

The CDR3 coding sequence is TGCGCCAGCAGCTTGGGTCGGGACGCTCCCTCTGAAGCTTTCTTT. Its translation is CASSLGRDAPSEAFF. The chain couples TRBV5-1 to TRBJ1-1; D may be TRBD1 (5 bases). Germline lookup yields CDR1 SGHRS and CDR2 YFSETQ. Trimming left V 0 bases short and J 6 bases short, with 15 bases between. The CDR3 totals 15 residues.

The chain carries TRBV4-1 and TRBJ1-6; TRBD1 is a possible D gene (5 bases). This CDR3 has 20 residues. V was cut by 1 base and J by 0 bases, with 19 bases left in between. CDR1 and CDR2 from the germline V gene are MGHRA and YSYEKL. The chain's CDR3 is CASSQVGGIGEGSYNSPLHF. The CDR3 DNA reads TGCGCCAGCAGCCAAGTGGGAGGGATAGGGGAGGGCTCCTATAATTCACCCCTCCACTTT.

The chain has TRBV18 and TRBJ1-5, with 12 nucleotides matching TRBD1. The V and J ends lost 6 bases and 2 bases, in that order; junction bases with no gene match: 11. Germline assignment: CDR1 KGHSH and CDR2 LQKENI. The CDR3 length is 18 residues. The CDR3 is CASSPMGQGASGNQPQHF. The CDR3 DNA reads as TGTGCCAGCTCGCCTATGGGACAGGGGGCGAGTGGCAATCAGCCCCAGCATTTT.

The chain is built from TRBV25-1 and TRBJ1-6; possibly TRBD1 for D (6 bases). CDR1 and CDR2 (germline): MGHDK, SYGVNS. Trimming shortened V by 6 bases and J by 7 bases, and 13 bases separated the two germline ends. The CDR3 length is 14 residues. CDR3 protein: CASRWTEKNSPLHF. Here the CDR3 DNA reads TGTGCCAGCAGGTGGACAGAGAAAAATTCACCCCTCCACTTT.

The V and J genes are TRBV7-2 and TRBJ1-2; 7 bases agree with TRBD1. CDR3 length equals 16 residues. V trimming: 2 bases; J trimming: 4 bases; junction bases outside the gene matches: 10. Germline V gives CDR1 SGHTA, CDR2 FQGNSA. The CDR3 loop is CASSLLGGGAGYGYTF. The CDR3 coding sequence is TGTGCCAGCAGCTTATTAGGAGGGGGCGCCGGCTATGGCTACACCTTC.

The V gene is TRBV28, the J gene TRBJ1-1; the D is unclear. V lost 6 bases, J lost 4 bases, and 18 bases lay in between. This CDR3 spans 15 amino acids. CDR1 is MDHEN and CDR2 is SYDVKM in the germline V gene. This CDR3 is CASSIRPPVGTEAFF. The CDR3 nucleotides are TGTGCCAGCAGCATAAGACCTCCGGTGGGCACTGAAGCTTTCTTT.

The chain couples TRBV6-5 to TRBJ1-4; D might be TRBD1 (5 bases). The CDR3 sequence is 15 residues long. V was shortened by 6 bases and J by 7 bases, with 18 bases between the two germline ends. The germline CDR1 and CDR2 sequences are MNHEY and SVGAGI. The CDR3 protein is CASSLTRDSAEKLFF. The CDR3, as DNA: TGTGCCAGCAGCCTAACCAGGGATTCCGCTGAAAAACTGTTTTTT.

CDR3 DNA sequence: TGTGCCAGCAGTTTGTCTGGGGAAGGCCACGAGCAGTACTTC. This codes for CASSLSGEGHEQYF. The chain links TRBV28 to TRBJ2-7, with no clear D. V lost 3 bases and J lost 5, with 14 bases in between. CDR1 is MDHEN, CDR2 SYDVKM, per germline. The CDR3 runs 14 residues.

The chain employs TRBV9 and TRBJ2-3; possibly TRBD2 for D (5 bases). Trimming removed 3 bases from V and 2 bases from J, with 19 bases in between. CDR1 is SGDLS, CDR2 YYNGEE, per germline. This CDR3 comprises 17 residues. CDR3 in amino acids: CASSASPGSTNTDTQYF. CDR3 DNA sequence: TGTGCCAGCAGCGCGAGTCCGGGATCCACTAACACAGATACGCAGTATTTT. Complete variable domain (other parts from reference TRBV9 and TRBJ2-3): DSGVTQTPKHLITATGQRVTLRCSPRSGDLSVYWYQQSLDQGLQFLIQYYNGEERAKGNILERFSAQQFPDLHSELNLSSLELGDSALYFCASSASPGSTNTDTQYFGPGTRLTVL.

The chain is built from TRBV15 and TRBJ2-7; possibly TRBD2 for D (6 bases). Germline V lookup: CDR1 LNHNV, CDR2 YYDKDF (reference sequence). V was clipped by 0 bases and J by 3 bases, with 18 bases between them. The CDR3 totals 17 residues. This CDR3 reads CATSRDADWVRDYEQYF. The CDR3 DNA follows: TGTGCCACCAGCAGAGACGCCGATTGGGTGCGGGACTACGAGCAGTACTTC.

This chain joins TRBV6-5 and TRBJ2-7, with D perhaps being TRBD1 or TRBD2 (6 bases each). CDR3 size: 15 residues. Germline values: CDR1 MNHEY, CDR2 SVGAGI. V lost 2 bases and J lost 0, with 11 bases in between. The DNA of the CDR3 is TGTGCCAGCAGTTACCGGGGGCTCAGCTCCTACGAGCAGTACTTC. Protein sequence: CASSYRGLSSYEQYF.